This T cell receptor (beta chain) was recovered during a study of early stage breast cancer tumors. Libraries were prepared by immunoSEQ multiplex PCR; TCRdb keeps only in-frame clonotypes and omits some of them. The sample carries 35,000 to 45,000 clones, 65% to 75% recorded once. Looked up from germline, CDR1 is GTSNPN and CDR2 is SVGIG (reference sequence). Trimming took 3 bases from V and 4 from J, leaving 15 bases between them. The CDR3 totals 14 residues. The sequence was obtained from a person between 60 and 70 years old with breast cancer. Input material: blood. The chain joins TRBV30 to TRBJ1-2; D ambiguous. Here the CDR3 DNA reads TGTGCCTGGAGCTACTCCCTGGGAGGCTATGGCTACACCTTC. Amino acids: CAWSYSLGGYGYTF.